The 13 T cell receptor beta chains below all came from one sample that was sequenced in a study of T cell responses to AZD1222 COVID-19 vaccine. Clones were sequenced by immunoSEQ multiplex PCR, and TCRdb holds only the in-frame ones, with some missing. The sample shows around 89,000 clones, around 84% of them seen only once. The sequenced sample was peripheral blood, obtained on day 0 of AZD1222 vaccination. The source of these receptors is an adult in good health.

This chain uses TRBV30 with TRBJ1-2, with 7 bases fitting TRBD1. The V gene's germline CDR1 is GTSNPN and CDR2 SVGIG (reference sequence). J lost 4 bases, V lost 2 bases, and 7 bases had no gene match. The CDR3 is 14 residues long. CDR3 DNA sequence: TGTGCCTGGAGTCTCGAAAGGGGGCTCTATGGCTACACCTTC. Amino acid sequence: CAWSLERGLYGYTF.

The rearrangement uses TRBV7-2 and TRBJ2-1; the match to TRBD2 covers 10 bases. Germline lookup yields CDR1 SGHTA and CDR2 FQGNSA. After removal of 4 bases from V and 2 bases from J, the junction contained 11 bases not matched to a gene. This CDR3 contains 18 residues. DNA for the CDR3: TGTGCCAGCAGCTCCCCTAGCGGGGGCCTTCAAGCCTACAATGAGCAGTTCTTC. Its translation is CASSSPSGGLQAYNEQFF.

The chain is built from TRBV5-5 and TRBJ2-3, with unresolved D. CDR1 is SGHKS, CDR2 YYEKEE, per germline (reference sequence). The CDR3 extends over 15 amino acids. Trimming removed 1 base at V and 4 bases at J, with 13 bases between. The CDR3 loop reads CASSLPRADADTQYF. In DNA, the CDR3 is TGTGCCAGCAGCTTGCCCCGCGCGGACGCAGATACGCAGTATTTT.

The rearrangement uses TRBV5-5 and TRBJ2-1; D gene ambiguous. This CDR3 has 13 amino acids. V shed 2 bases and J shed 5 bases, with 8 bases lying between them. Germline V gives CDR1 SGHKS, CDR2 YYEKEE (reference sequence). CDR3 nucleotide sequence: TGTGCCAGCAGCTTTGAGACCGACAATGAGCAGTTCTTC. This translates into CASSFETDNEQFF.

As DNA, the CDR3 is TGTGCCTGGGCCGGGACCCCCTATGGCTACACCTTC. This gives the protein CAWAGTPYGYTF. The chain carries TRBV30 and TRBJ1-2, with D possibly TRBD1 on 5 matching bases. V was trimmed by 5 bases and J by 4 bases, leaving 11 bases between them. The CDR3 is made up of 12 amino acids. Germline V gene lookup returns CDR1 GTSNPN and CDR2 SVGIG (reference sequence). The full variable domain, in which reference TRBV30 and TRBJ1-2 provide the parts outside the CDR3, is SQTIHQWPATLVQPVGSPLSLECTVEGTSNPNLYWYRQAAGRGLQLLFYSVGIGQISSEVPQNLSASRPQDRQFILSSKKLLLSDSGFYLCAWAGTPYGYTFGSGTRLTVV.

The V gene is TRBV29-1, the J gene TRBJ2-1; TRBD1 might be the D (5 bases). V was cut by 4 bases and J by 0 bases, with 10 bases left in between. The CDR3 runs to 14 residues. CDR1 and CDR2 from the germline V gene are SQVTM and ANQGSEA. The CDR3 protein is CSVGQPNSYNEQFF. The CDR3 DNA reads TGCAGCGTTGGACAGCCCAACTCCTACAATGAGCAGTTCTTC.

The chain has TRBV5-1 and TRBJ1-1, with D unclear. This CDR3 contains 16 residues. Trimming removed 4 bases from V and 1 base from J, with 17 bases in between. Germline lookup yields CDR1 SGHRS and CDR2 YFSETQ. This chain's CDR3 is CASSPGDARGNTEAFF. CDR3 nucleotide sequence: TGCGCCAGCAGCCCCGGCGACGCCCGGGGGAACACTGAAGCTTTCTTT.

This clone appeared a single time. The CDR3 DNA sequence: TGTGCCAGCAGCCCAGGAAGGAGAGCTGAAGCTTTCTTT. This gives the protein CASSPGRRAEAFF. The rearrangement uses TRBV14 and TRBJ1-1; D is unclear. Germline V lookup: CDR1 SGHDN, CDR2 FVKESK. Trimming stripped 4 bases from V and 6 bases from J, with 12 bases between. The CDR3 is made up of 13 amino acids. Combining the CDR3 with reference TRBV14 and TRBJ1-1 gives the whole variable domain EAGVTQFPSHSVIEKGQTVTLRCDPISGHDNLYWYRRVMGKEIKFLLHFVKESKQDESGMPNNRFLAERTGGTYSTLKVQPAELEDSGVYFCASSPGRRAEAFFGQGTRLTVV.

This chain uses TRBV5-1 with TRBJ1-2; D is ambiguous. CDR1 and CDR2 (germline): SGHRS, YFSETQ. The V end lost 4 bases, the J end lost 7 bases, and 17 bases lay between the germline ends. CDR3 size: 14 residues. The CDR3: CASSQQTSGSGYTF. The CDR3 nucleotides are TGCGCCAGCAGCCAACAGACATCCGGATCTGGCTACACCTTC.

This clone turned up a few times. The V call is TRBV29-1, the J call TRBJ2-3, with 7 bases that match TRBD1. The germline CDR1 and CDR2 sequences are SQVTM and ANQGSEA. The CDR3 runs 13 residues. Trimming cost V 5 bases and J 2 bases; bases outside gene matches: 4. The CDR3 DNA is TGCAGCGTTATGGGACAGCTCACAGATACGCAGTATTTT. This encodes CSVMGQLTDTQYF.

The chain joins TRBV24-1 to TRBJ1-2; tentatively, D is TRBD1 (6 bases). CDR3 size: 17 residues. Germline V gives CDR1 KGHDR, CDR2 SFDVKD. V shed 5 bases and J shed 8 bases, with 26 bases lying between them. CDR3: CATSARLGAPPIWGYTF. The CDR3 region has the DNA TGTGCCACCAGTGCCCGGTTGGGGGCCCCTCCAATCTGGGGCTACACCTTC.

The CDR3 region is CASSQEGQAVGYTF. CDR3 DNA sequence: TGTGCCAGCAGCCAAGAGGGACAGGCTGTTGGCTACACCTTC. V usage is TRBV3-1 (or the pseudogene TRBV3-2) and J usage is TRBJ1-2, with 8 bases identical to TRBD1. This CDR3 region has 14 residues. Per germline, CDR1 LGHDT and CDR2 YNNKEL (reference sequence). The J segment lost 7 bases and the V segment lost 0 bases, leaving 4 bases of the junction unmatched.

As for this clone: Within the sample, other DNA sequences also encode this same CDR3. The CDR3: CASNRLAGGAGEQFF. In DNA form, the CDR3 reads TGTGCCAGCAACCGTCTAGCGGGGGGGGCGGGAGAGCAGTTCTTC. The chain links TRBV3-1 (or the pseudogene TRBV3-2) to TRBJ2-1; 12 nucleotides align to TRBD2. The length of the CDR3 is 15 residues. V lost 7 bases to trimming and J lost 10 bases; unmatched junction nucleotides: 11. Germline CDR1 LGHDT, CDR2 YNNKEL (reference sequence).